This T cell receptor (beta chain) was found in a study of beta chain features in type 1 diabetes. Overall study: Patients and healthy donors were similar in age, gender and cell yields. Study-wide results and caveats: Within each of all four CD4+ subsets, Type 1 diabetes patients had TCRB CDR3s that were moderately but significantly shorter. The study found fewer insertions and more deletions at VDJ junctions in type 1 diabetes patients. TCRB repertoires of naive, central memory and Treg cells appeared more similar among patients than among healthy donors.

This clone was observed a handful of times. Its target is unknown. The entirety of the isolated RNA underwent reverse transcription, so expressed TCRB transcripts were sequenced. Method: immunoSEQ multiplex PCR; TCRdb's copy keeps in-frame clones and lacks some. The sample includes 500,000 to 650,000 clones, approximately 13% seen only once; the top ten take more than 0.095%. Germline loops: CDR1 SGHAT, CDR2 FQNNGV. The ends were cut back, 5 bases at V and 0 bases at J, with 3 bases in the middle. The CDR3 has 12 residues. This chain uses TRBV11-2 with TRBJ2-3, with D unclear. The sequence was obtained from a man aged 25 to 45 with type 1 diabetes. Sequenced: naive CD4+ T cells from blood. The CDR3 loop reads CASSPSTDTQYF. Written as DNA, the CDR3 is TGTGCCAGCAGCCCTAGCACAGATACGCAGTATTTT.